The 30 T cell receptor beta chains below all came from one sample that was sequenced in a study of cytomegalovirus exposure and HLA in healthy donors. Use of 60 Vbeta and 13 Jbeta primers characterized the PCR. Profiled with immunoSEQ multiplex PCR; TCRdb holds only in-frame clones, not every one. The top ten clones hold more than 15% of a sample with about 40,000 clones, about 66% of them seen once. The sample was PBMCs. These receptors all come from a man aged 45 to 65 in good health and CMV-seropositive.

CDR3 protein: CASSEAREWTVLAKNIQYF. The DNA for the CDR3 is TGTGCCAGCAGTGAAGCGCGTGAATGGACAGTCTTAGCCAAAAACATTCAGTACTTC. V and J are TRBV2 and TRBJ2-4; weak D call: TRBD1 (6 bases). The CDR3 contains 19 residues. Germline V gives CDR1 SNHLY, CDR2 FYNNEI. V was pared by 0 bases and J by 0 bases, with 18 bases between.

J is TRBJ1-2 and V is TRBV9; TRBD1 agrees at 8 bases. Per germline, CDR1 SGDLS and CDR2 YYNGEE. With V trimmed by 3 bases and J by 2 bases, 12 bases remained unmatched. The length of the CDR3 is 17 residues. The CDR3 region is CASSDPEYQGANYGYTF. As DNA, the CDR3 is TGTGCCAGCAGCGATCCGGAGTATCAGGGGGCGAACTATGGCTACACCTTC.

The V and J genes are TRBV7-2 and TRBJ1-1; 9 bases match TRBD1. V shed 4 bases, J shed 1 base, and the junction held 7 bases outside the gene matches. Per the germline V gene, CDR1 is SGHTA and CDR2 is FQGNSA. The CDR3 contains 16 residues. CDR3 bases: TGTGCCAGCAGCTCAAGACAGGGGGTAGCGAACACTGAAGCTTTCTTT. Translated: CASSSRQGVANTEAFF.

The chain is built from TRBV6-4 and TRBJ2-1, with 11 bases matching TRBD1. Germline trimming cut 4 bases from V and 6 bases from J; bases unmatched to any gene: 2. CDR1 MRHNA and CDR2 SNTAGT come from the germline V gene. The CDR3 runs 14 residues. CDR3 DNA: TGTGCCAGCAGTGGCGGGACAGGGGGCAATGAGCAGTTCTTC. This sequence encodes CASSGGTGGNEQFF.

V and J are TRBV5-1 and TRBJ2-5; 9 positions agree with TRBD1. Trimming removed 2 bases from V and 5 bases from J; junction bases left unmatched: 4. The germline CDR1 and CDR2 sequences are SGHRS and YFSETQ. The CDR3 length is 14 residues. CDR3 protein: CASSLRDREETQYF. CDR3 in DNA: TGCGCCAGCAGCTTAAGGGACAGGGAGGAGACCCAGTACTTC.

This sequence joins TRBV7-8 and TRBJ2-7; 7 bases are a match to TRBD1. Germline CDR1 and CDR2: SGHVS and FQNEAQ. The trim removed 3 bases at V and 7 bases at J, leaving 15 bases unmatched. CDR3 length equals 16 residues. The CDR3 here is CASSLWTGSHRGEQYF. DNA for the CDR3: TGTGCCAGCAGCTTGTGGACAGGTTCCCATCGGGGTGAGCAGTACTTC.

This clone was observed a few times. The genes are TRBV7-9 and TRBJ1-1; possibly TRBD1 for D (6 bases). The V end was cut by 2 bases, the J end by 6 bases, with 10 bases between. The CDR3 extends over 13 amino acids. The germline V gene has CDR1 SEHNR and CDR2 FQNEAQ (reference sequence). The DNA of the CDR3 is TGTGCCAGCAGCTTACAGGACAGCTCTGAAGCTTTCTTT. Translating gives CASSLQDSSEAFF. Variable domain in full (rest from reference TRBV7-9 and TRBJ1-1): DTGVSQNPRHKITKRGQNVTFRCDPISEHNRLYWYRQTLGQGPEFLTYFQNEAQLEKSRLLSDRFSAERPKGSFSTLEIQRTEQGDSAMYLCASSLQDSSEAFFGQGTRLTVV.

This clone was detected only a few times. This chain links TRBV6-1 with TRBJ1-2; 7 bases match TRBD1. The trim removed 6 bases at V and 2 bases at J, leaving 3 bases unmatched. The CDR3 is made up of 13 amino acids. Germline loops: CDR1 MNHNS, CDR2 SASEGT. The DNA for the CDR3 is TGTGCCAGCAGGACAGGGATGAACTATGGCTACACCTTC. Translated: CASRTGMNYGYTF.

This clone was seen once. The chain links TRBV6-5 to TRBJ2-7; 10 bases agree with TRBD1. The junction had 8 bases not matched to a gene; V was cut back by 6 bases and J by 3 bases. Germline CDR1 and CDR2: MNHEY and SVGAGI. The CDR3 totals 15 residues. This CDR3 reads CASRYRQGALYEQYF. In DNA form, the CDR3 reads TGTGCCAGCAGGTATCGACAGGGGGCACTCTACGAGCAGTACTTC.

The V call is TRBV6-5, the J call TRBJ1-1; 7 nucleotides line up with TRBD1. CDR1 is MNHEY, CDR2 SVGAGI, per germline. The V segment lost 2 bases and the J segment 4 bases; nucleotides outside the gene matches: 4. This CDR3 is built from 14 residues. CDR3 residues: CASSYTGERTEAFF. The CDR3 coding sequence is TGTGCCAGCAGTTACACAGGGGAGCGCACTGAAGCTTTCTTT.

This clone was seen only a few times. The rearrangement uses TRBV29-1 and TRBJ1-2, with 7 bases matching TRBD1. The length of the CDR3 is 17 residues. Trimming took 0 bases from V and 1 from J; bases not matched to a gene: 11. The germline V gene encodes CDR1 SQVTM and CDR2 ANQGSEA. CDR3 sequence: CSVEERAQQGFNYGYTF. In nucleotides, the CDR3 is TGCAGCGTTGAAGAAAGGGCTCAACAGGGGTTTAACTATGGCTACACCTTC. Based on the CDR3 plus reference TRBV29-1 and TRBJ1-2, the full variable domain is SAVISQKPSRDICQRGTSLTIQCQVDSQVTMMFWYRQQPGQSLTLIATANQGSEATYESGFVIDKFPISRPNLTFSTLTVSNMSPEDSSIYLCSVEERAQQGFNYGYTFGSGTRLTVV.

The chain joins TRBV5-5 to TRBJ1-5; D might be TRBD1 (6 bases). Germline V CDR1 and CDR2: SGHKS, YYEKEE (reference sequence). V lost 4 bases and J lost 2, with 16 bases in between. The CDR3 contains 16 residues. CDR3 protein: CASSLQGRYGNQPQHF. DNA of the CDR3: TGTGCCAGCAGCCTACAGGGTAGGTATGGCAATCAGCCCCAGCATTTT.

The V call is TRBV6-4, the J call TRBJ2-2; D call uncertain. Deletions cut 0 bases from V and 0 bases from J, with 8 bases between. Per germline, CDR1 MRHNA and CDR2 SNTAGT. The CDR3 contains 16 residues. The CDR3 sequence is CASSDSPVPNTGELFF. CDR3 nucleotides: TGTGCCAGCAGTGACTCGCCGGTGCCGAACACCGGGGAGCTGTTTTTT.

The J gene is TRBJ2-5, the V gene TRBV7-3; weak D call: TRBD2 (7 bases). The CDR3 runs 14 residues. Trimming shortened V by 0 bases and J by 7 bases, and 12 bases separated the two germline ends. Per the germline V gene, CDR1 is SGHTA and CDR2 is FQGTGA. CDR3: CASSLTGGPLTQYF. The CDR3 region has the DNA TGTGCCAGCAGCTTAACGGGGGGGCCTTTGACCCAGTACTTC.

This rearrangement joins TRBV6-5 to TRBJ2-7; perhaps TRBD1 as D (6 bases). Trimming took off 0 bases at V and 4 bases at J, with 13 bases between the two ends. This CDR3 is built from 15 residues. Looked up from germline, CDR1 is MNHEY and CDR2 is SVGAGI. CDR3 residues: CASSYSRAGEYEQYF. CDR3 coding DNA: TGTGCCAGCAGTTACTCGAGGGCAGGGGAGTACGAGCAGTACTTC.

The chain links TRBV5-1 to TRBJ1-4, with D unresolved. The V gene's germline CDR1 is SGHRS and CDR2 YFSETQ. The CDR3 runs 15 residues. V lost 0 bases, J lost 0 bases, and 6 bases lay in between. CDR3 residues: CASSLGTSTNEKLFF. In nucleotides, the CDR3 is TGCGCCAGCAGCTTGGGGACTTCAACTAATGAAAAACTGTTTTTT.

The J gene is TRBJ2-7, the V gene TRBV7-2, with TRBD1 matching over 7 bases. J gave up 0 bases and V 5 bases, and 7 bases lay outside the gene matches. The CDR3 sequence is 15 residues long. The germline gives CDR1 SGHTA, CDR2 FQGNSA. Written as DNA, the CDR3 is TGTGCCAGCAGCATCCGACAGGGAAGCTCCTACGAGCAGTACTTC. Protein: CASSIRQGSSYEQYF.

The chain links TRBV10-3 to TRBJ2-1; TRBD2 agrees at 8 bases. The CDR3 sequence is 13 residues long. V trimming: 8 bases; J trimming: 1 base; junction bases outside the gene matches: 1. Per germline, CDR1 ENHRY and CDR2 SYGVKD. CDR3 protein: CAIRGGSYNEQFF. CDR3 sequence (DNA): TGTGCCATCCGGGGGGGGTCCTACAATGAGCAGTTCTTC.

The gene calls are TRBV6-1 and TRBJ1-3; D possibly corresponds to TRBD1 (5 bases). This CDR3 is built from 15 residues. CDR1 is MNHNS and CDR2 is SASEGT in the germline V gene. V was cut by 1 base and J by 3 bases, with 10 bases left in between. The CDR3 nucleotides are TGTGCCAGCAGTGAAGAAACAGGCCTTGGAAACACCATATATTTT. Translating it yields CASSEETGLGNTIYF.

The chain joins TRBV2 to TRBJ1-5, with a possible D match to TRBD1 (5 bases). The CDR3 totals 15 residues. Germline V gives CDR1 SNHLY, CDR2 FYNNEI. Trimming cost V 0 bases and J 6 bases, with 12 bases left between them. The CDR3 reads CASSEARRGSQPQHF. CDR3 DNA: TGTGCCAGCAGTGAAGCAAGGCGGGGCTCTCAGCCCCAGCATTTT.

The chain links TRBV28 to TRBJ2-3; 7 nucleotides agree with TRBD1. The V segment lost 6 bases and the J segment 11 bases; nucleotides outside the gene matches: 8. The germline CDR1 and CDR2 sequences are MDHEN and SYDVKM. This CDR3 is 12 amino acids long. Written as DNA, the CDR3 is TGTGCCAGCAGCGAGCGAGGGGGCGGGCAGTATTTT. Translated: CASSERGGGQYF.

Only a few counts were recorded for this clone. The chain carries TRBV5-1 and TRBJ1-1; 7 bases align to TRBD1. Germline CDR1 is SGHRS and CDR2 is YFSETQ. With 2 bases clipped from V and 3 bases from J, the junction kept 7 bases outside the gene matches. This CDR3 is built from 15 residues. The CDR3 reads CASSLGSRGDTEAFF. In nucleotides, the CDR3 is TGCGCCAGCAGCTTAGGCAGCAGGGGGGACACTGAAGCTTTCTTT. Based on the CDR3 plus reference TRBV5-1 and TRBJ1-1, the full variable domain is KAGVTQTPRYLIKTRGQQVTLSCSPISGHRSVSWYQQTPGQGLQFLFEYFSETQRNKGNFPGRFSGRQFSNSRSEMNVSTLELGDSALYLCASSLGSRGDTEAFFGQGTRLTVV.

The chain is built from TRBV9 and TRBJ2-3; 8 nucleotides agree with TRBD1. Germline-derived CDR1 and CDR2 are SGDLS and YYNGEE. This CDR3 has 15 residues. Unmatched junction bases numbered 10, after V lost 2 bases and J lost 8 bases. CDR3 sequence: CASSVTGAAGGTQYF. The CDR3, as DNA: TGTGCCAGCAGCGTGACAGGGGCCGCCGGTGGTACGCAGTATTTT.

V and J are TRBV27 and TRBJ2-2, with no clear D. The CDR3 has 12 residues. In germline, CDR1 is MNHEY, CDR2 SMNVEV (reference sequence). V dropped 5 bases and J dropped 7 bases, with 8 bases sitting between them. DNA for the CDR3: TGTGCCAGCAGTCTACTGGTCGGGGAGCTGTTTTTT. Translation gives CASSLLVGELFF.

The chain has TRBV7-2 and TRBJ2-7, with TRBD1 matching over 7 bases. The V segment lost 3 bases and the J segment 3 bases; nucleotides outside the gene matches: 11. This CDR3 is built from 16 residues. Germline CDR1 is SGHTA and CDR2 is FQGNSA. The CDR3 loop is CASSFDEGRGFYEQYF. CDR3 nucleotide sequence: TGTGCCAGCAGCTTCGACGAAGGCAGGGGGTTCTACGAGCAGTACTTC.

The chain employs TRBV9 and TRBJ1-2; no definite D call. The germline CDR1 and CDR2 sequences are SGDLS and YYNGEE. With 2 bases removed from V and 8 bases from J, the gap between germline ends came to 16 bases. The CDR3 has 14 residues. The CDR3 sequence: CASSVSSGPGGYTF. The CDR3 bases are TGTGCCAGCAGCGTCTCCTCTGGGCCCGGCGGCTACACCTTC. The entire variable domain, with the rest obtained from reference TRBV9 and TRBJ1-2, is as follows: DSGVTQTPKHLITATGQRVTLRCSPRSGDLSVYWYQQSLDQGLQFLIQYYNGEERAKGNILERFSAQQFPDLHSELNLSSLELGDSALYFCASSVSSGPGGYTFGSGTRLTVV.

The CDR3 nucleotides are TGTGCCAGTAGTAGGGGCGACGCTGATTCACCCCTCCACTTT. Amino acid sequence: CASSRGDADSPLHF. The genes are TRBV19 and TRBJ1-6, with D perhaps TRBD1 (5 bases). The length of the CDR3 is 14 residues. Trimming stripped 4 bases from V and 8 bases from J, with 12 bases between. Germline CDR1 reads LNHDA; CDR2 reads SQIVND (reference sequence).

The chain has TRBV11-1 and TRBJ1-1; TRBD1 might be the D (6 bases). The CDR3 spans 16 residues. Germline V gene data show CDR1 as SGHAT and CDR2 as FQDESV (reference sequence). Trimming pared 2 bases from V and 0 bases from J, leaving 13 bases between. The CDR3 DNA is TGTGCCAGCAGCTTATTGGGGGCTTCCATGAACACTGAAGCTTTCTTT. Translation: CASSLLGASMNTEAFF.

The sample holds a few counts of this clone. The chain recombines TRBV7-8 with TRBJ1-5, with D unresolved. V gave up 5 bases and J gave up 0 bases, with 20 bases separating them. The CDR3 has 18 residues. Germline loops: CDR1 SGHVS, CDR2 FQNEAQ. The CDR3 here is CASSPSLDVSYSNQPQHF. CDR3 nucleotide sequence: TGTGCCAGCAGCCCTAGTCTCGATGTGTCTTATAGCAATCAGCCCCAGCATTTT.

The chain uses TRBV27 and TRBJ1-5, with D perhaps TRBD1 (6 bases). The V end lost 4 bases, the J end lost 2 bases, and 12 bases lay between the germline ends. The CDR3 spans 15 residues. Germline-derived CDR1 and CDR2 are MNHEY and SMNVEV (reference sequence). This CDR3 is CASSSLQGGNQPQHF. Written as DNA, the CDR3 is TGTGCCAGCAGTTCACTACAGGGAGGCAATCAGCCCCAGCATTTT.